This T cell receptor (beta chain) stems from a study of T cells in Graves' hyperthyroidism and ophthalmopathy. From RNA transcripts, TCR beta CDR3 regions were amplified. HTBI primers were the set used in a first-round RT-PCR of the TCR CDR3. TCRdb used MiXCR to reprocess the multiplex PCR reads, holding one entry per CDR3 protein. The profile shows 500,000 to 600,000 distinct CDR3 sequences, 15% to 20% of them singletons. A NOSPECS grade of at least 4, a Clinical Activity Score of at least 3 and duration under 3 months were recorded in ophthalmopathy patients. It was uncontrolled infection, other autoimmune disease, pregnancy or lactation that excluded patients. Study-level findings and limits: A model built on 13 V-J features separated ophthalmopathy from stable hyperthyroidism. Most thyroid-expanded clonotypes above 0.001 were also found in blood.

Concerning this clonotype itself: What it binds is unknown.

Trimming stripped 3 bases from V and 3 bases from J, with 21 bases between. The germline V gene encodes CDR1 LNHNV and CDR2 YYDKDF (reference sequence). The CDR3 runs 18 residues. This chain connects TRBV15 to TRBJ2-1; TRBD2 is a possible D gene (6 bases). Sequencing was performed on blood. This sequence was found in a man aged 40-55 years with Graves' ophthalmopathy. In DNA, the CDR3 is TGTGCCACCAGCAGGTCGAGTGGGTACGGGACTGACTACAATGAGCAGTTCTTC. Its protein product is CATSRSSGYGTDYNEQFF. Looking up the rest from reference TRBV15 and TRBJ2-1 gives the full variable domain: DAMVIQNPRYQVTQFGKPVTLSCSQTLNHNVMYWYQQKSSQAPKLLFHYYDKDFNNEADTPDNFQSRRPNTSFCFLDIRSPGLGDTAMYLCATSRSSGYGTDYNEQFFGPGTRLTVL.